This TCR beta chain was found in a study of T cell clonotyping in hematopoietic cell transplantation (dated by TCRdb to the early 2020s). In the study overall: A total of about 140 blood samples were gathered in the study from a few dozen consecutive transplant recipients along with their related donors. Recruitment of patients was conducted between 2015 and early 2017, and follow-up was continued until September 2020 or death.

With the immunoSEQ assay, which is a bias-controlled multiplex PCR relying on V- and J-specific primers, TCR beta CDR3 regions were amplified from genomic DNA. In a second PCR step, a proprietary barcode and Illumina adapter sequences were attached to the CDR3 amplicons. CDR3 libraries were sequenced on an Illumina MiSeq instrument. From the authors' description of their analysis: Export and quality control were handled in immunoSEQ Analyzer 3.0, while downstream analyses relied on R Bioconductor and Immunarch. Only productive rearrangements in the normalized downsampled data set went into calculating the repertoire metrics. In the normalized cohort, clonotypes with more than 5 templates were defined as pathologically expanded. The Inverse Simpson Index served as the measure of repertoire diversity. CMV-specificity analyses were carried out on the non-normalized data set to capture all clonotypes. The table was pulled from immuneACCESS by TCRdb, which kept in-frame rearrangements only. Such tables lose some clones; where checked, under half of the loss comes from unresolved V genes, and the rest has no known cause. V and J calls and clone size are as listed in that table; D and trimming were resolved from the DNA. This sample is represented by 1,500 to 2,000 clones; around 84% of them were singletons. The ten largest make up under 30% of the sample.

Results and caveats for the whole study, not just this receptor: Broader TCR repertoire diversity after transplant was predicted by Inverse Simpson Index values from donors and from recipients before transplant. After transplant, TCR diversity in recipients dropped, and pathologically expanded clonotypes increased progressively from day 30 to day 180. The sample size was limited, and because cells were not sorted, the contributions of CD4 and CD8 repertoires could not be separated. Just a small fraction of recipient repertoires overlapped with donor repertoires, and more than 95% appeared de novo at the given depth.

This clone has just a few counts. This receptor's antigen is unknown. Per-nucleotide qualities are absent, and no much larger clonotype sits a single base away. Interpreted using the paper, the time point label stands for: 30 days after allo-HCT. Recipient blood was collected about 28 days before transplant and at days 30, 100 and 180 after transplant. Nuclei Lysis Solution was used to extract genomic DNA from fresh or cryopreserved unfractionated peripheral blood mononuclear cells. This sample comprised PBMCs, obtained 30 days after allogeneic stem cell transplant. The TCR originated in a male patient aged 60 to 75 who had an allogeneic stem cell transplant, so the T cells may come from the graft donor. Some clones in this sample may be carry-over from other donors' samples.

The CDR3: CASSLDLGWQEETQYF. In nucleotides, the sequence is TGTGCCAGCAGCTTGGACCTCGGCTGGCAAGAAGAGACCCAGTACTTC. The rearranged segments are TRBV5-6 and TRBJ2-5; no D segment can be confidently identified. The CDR3 contains 16 residues, cysteine and phenylalanine counted. Just CDR3 DNA is preserved here, 48 bases in frame from base 1. V is pared back by 0 bases and J by 3 bases, with 15 bases lying between the germline termini. CDR1 and CDR2 are read off the germline V gene as SGHDT and YYEEEE.